This T cell receptor (beta chain) was sequenced during a study of T-cell reconstitution after alpha-beta-depleted transplantation in children. General study points: Once a year had passed after transplant, T-cell counts and diversity came mostly from newly produced T cells. About two months after transplant, alpha-beta T cells reportedly came from several hundred expanded graft clones. The study traced high day-60 TCRbeta diversity in some patients to surviving recipient T cells and thymic progenitors.

Notes on this clonotype: What it binds is not known.

The CDR3 spans 14 residues. V was cut by 5 bases and J by 6 bases, with 14 bases left in between. Germline V gene data show CDR1 as SGHTA and CDR2 as FQGNSA. Construction of the TCRbeta library involved unique molecular identifiers. TCRdb re-called the PCR reads with MiXCR, one entry per CDR3 protein. The profile shows more than 500,000 distinct CDR3 sequences, approximately 10% of them singletons. This material consisted of PBMCs, mostly from graft donor cells, taken 180 days after TCRalphabeta/CD19-depleted stem cell transplant. The clonotype originates from a female patient aged 2-9 years who had a stem cell transplant for aplastic anemia, so the T cells may come from the graft donor. The rearrangement joins TRBV7-2 to TRBJ2-1; D may be TRBD1 or TRBD2 (6 bases each). CDR3 nucleotides: TGTGCCAGCAGCCGCACAGGGACTGGCAATGAGCAGTTCTTC. It codes for CASSRTGTGNEQFF.